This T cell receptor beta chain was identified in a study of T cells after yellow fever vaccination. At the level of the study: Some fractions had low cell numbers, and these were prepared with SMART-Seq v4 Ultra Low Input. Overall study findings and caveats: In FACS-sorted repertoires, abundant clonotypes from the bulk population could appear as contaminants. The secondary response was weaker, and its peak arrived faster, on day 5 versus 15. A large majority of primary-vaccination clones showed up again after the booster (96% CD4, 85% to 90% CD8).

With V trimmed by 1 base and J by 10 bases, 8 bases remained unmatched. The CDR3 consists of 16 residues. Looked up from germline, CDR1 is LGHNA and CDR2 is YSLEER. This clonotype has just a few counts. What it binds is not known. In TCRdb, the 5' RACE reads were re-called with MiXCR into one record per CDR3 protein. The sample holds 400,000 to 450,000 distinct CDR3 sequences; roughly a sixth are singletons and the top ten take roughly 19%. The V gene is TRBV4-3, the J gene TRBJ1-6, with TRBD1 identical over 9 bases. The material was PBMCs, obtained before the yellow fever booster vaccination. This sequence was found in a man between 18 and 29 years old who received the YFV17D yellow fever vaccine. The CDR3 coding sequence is TGCGCCAGCAGCCAAGCGCTGGGACAGGGAGGGTCACCCCTCCACTTT. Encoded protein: CASSQALGQGGSPLHF.